This T cell receptor beta chain was documented in a study of CD4+ T cells in melanoma (dated by TCRdb to between 2021 and 2024). Broadly, across the study: The study examined neoantigen-specific CD4+ T cells in human melanoma.

The donors were people with melanoma. The library was made by the immunoSEQ multiplex PCR assay. Drawn from immuneACCESS, this table holds only the in-frame rearrangements with V and J called that TCRdb kept. Clones are partly lost; checked studies trace under half to an unresolved V gene and leave the rest unexplained. The sample data list 45,000 or so clones, and roughly 89% of these were observed just once. The top ten constitute around 11% of the sample. Of note for this clone: The clone's antigen remains unknown. No much larger clonotype is one base removed from it; base qualities were not supplied.

At the junction V is shortened by 6 bases and J by 3 bases, with 9 bases in between. The CDR3 covers 13 residues, taking in both the cysteine and the phenylalanine. Only the CDR3 DNA stays, 39 bases, in frame from base 1. The germline V gene (reference sequence) provides CDR1 WNHNN and CDR2 SYGVQD. Broader findings and caveats from the paper: The report described a correlation between neoantigen-specific CD4+ T cells and the function of CD8+ T cells, macrophages and B cells. According to the report, neoantigen-specific CD4+ T cells in melanoma displayed diverse differentiation states.

The clonotype originates from a human donor with melanoma. The rearrangement combines TRBV10-1 with TRBJ1-3, with an unclear D gene assignment. The sequencing input was peripheral blood. The CDR3 region has the sequence CASSSNSGNTIYF. The sequenced DNA is TGCGCCAGCAGCTCGAACAGTGGAAACACCATATATTTT.